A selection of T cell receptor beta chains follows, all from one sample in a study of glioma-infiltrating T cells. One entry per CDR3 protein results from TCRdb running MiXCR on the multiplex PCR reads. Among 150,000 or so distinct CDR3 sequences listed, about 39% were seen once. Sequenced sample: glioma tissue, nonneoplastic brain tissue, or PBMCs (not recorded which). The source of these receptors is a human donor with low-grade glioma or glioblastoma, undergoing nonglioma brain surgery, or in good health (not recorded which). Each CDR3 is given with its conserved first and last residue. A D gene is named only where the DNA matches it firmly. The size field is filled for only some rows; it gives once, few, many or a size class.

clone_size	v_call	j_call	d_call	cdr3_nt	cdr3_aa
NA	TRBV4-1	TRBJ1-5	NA	TGCGCCAGCAGCCAAGATGGCCGCCCGGGACAGCCCCAGCATTTT	CASSQDGRPGQPQHF
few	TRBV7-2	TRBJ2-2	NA	TGTGCCAGCAGCAAACAGACAACCTACACCGGGGAGCTGTTTTTT	CASSKQTTYTGELFF
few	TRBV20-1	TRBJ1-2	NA	TGCAGTGCTAGAGATGCCTCAAATGGCTACACCTTC	CSARDASNGYTF
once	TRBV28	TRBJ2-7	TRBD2	TGTGCCAGCAGTACACGGACTAGCGCCCACTCCTACGAGCAGTACTTC	CASSTRTSAHSYEQYF
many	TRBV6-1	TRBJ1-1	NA	TGTGCCAGCAGGGCACGGACCGATTCTTTTGAAGCTTTCTTT	CASRARTDSFEAFF
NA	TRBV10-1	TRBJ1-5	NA	TGCGCCAGCAGTAAACAGGGTCAGCCCCAGCATTTT	CASSKQGQPQHF
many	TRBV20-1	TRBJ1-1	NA	TGCAGTGCTAGATTTTTCGGTGGGAACACTGAAGCTTTCTTT	CSARFFGGNTEAFF
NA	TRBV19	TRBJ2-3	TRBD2	TGTGCCAGTAGTATGACTAGCGTTAACACAGATACGCAGTATTTT	CASSMTSVNTDTQYF
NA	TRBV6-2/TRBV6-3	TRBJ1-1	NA	TGTGCCAGCAGTTACTCGTTAGAGGCAGGAGACACTGAAGCTTTCTTT	CASSYSLEAGDTEAFF
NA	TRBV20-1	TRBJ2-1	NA	TGCAGTGCTAGAGATCTCCGAGAGACAGGCAATGAGCAGTTCTTC	CSARDLRETGNEQFF
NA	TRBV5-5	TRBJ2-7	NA	TGTGCCAGCAGCTTGGGCAGGGTCTCCTACGAGCAGTACTTC	CASSLGRVSYEQYF
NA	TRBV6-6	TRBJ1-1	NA	TGTGCCAGCAGTTACCGGGGGATGAACACTGAAGCTTTCTTT	CASSYRGMNTEAFF
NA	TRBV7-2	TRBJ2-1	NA	TGTGCCAGCAGCTTAGGAGGACACACGTTGGGAAATGAGCAGTTCTTC	CASSLGGHTLGNEQFF
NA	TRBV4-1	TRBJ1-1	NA	TGCGCCAGCAGCCAAGGGGGTCTAGGGGTTGACACTGAAGCTTTCTTT	CASSQGGLGVDTEAFF
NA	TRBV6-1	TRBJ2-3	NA	TGTGCCAGCTGGTCGTGGAATAGACCACATACGCAGTATTTT	CASWSWNRPHTQYF
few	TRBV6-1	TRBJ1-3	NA	TGTGCCAGCAGTCCCCGTGCAGCCGAACCCGGGAGCACCATATATTTT	CASSPRAAEPGSTIYF
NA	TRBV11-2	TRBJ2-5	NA	TGTGCCAGCAGCTTAGACAGGACCCAGTACTTC	CASSLDRTQYF
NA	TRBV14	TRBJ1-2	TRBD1	TGTGCCAGCAGCCAGGGGGACAGGGGGACCTATGGCTACACCTTC	CASSQGDRGTYGYTF
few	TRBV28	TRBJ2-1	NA	TGTGCCAGCAGTTTCGCGGAGAATGAGCAGTTCTTC	CASSFAENEQFF
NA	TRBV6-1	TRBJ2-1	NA	TGTGCCAGTTGTTACAGGACAGCTAACGGTGAGCAGTTCTTC	CASCYRTANGEQFF
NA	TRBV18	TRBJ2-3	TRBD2	TGTGCCAGCTCACCCTTAGCGGGAGGCACAGATACGCAGTATTTT	CASSPLAGGTDTQYF
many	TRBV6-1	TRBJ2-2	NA	TGTGCCAGCAGTACCACCTTGGGGCGCGGGGAGCTGTTTTTT	CASSTTLGRGELFF
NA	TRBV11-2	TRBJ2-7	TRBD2	TGTGCCAGCAAAATAGCGGGGGGATCCTACGAGCAGTACTTC	CASKIAGGSYEQYF
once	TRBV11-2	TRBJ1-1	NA	TGTGCCAGCAGCTTAGCTCGCGGATTTAACACTGAAGCTTTCTTT	CASSLARGFNTEAFF
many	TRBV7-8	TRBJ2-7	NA	TGTGCCAGCAGCTTGACGGGTTGGGAGCAGTACTTC	CASSLTGWEQYF
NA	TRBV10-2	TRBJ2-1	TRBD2	TGCGCCAGCAAGTGGATCGGGAGGGCCGAGGAGCAGTTCTTC	CASKWIGRAEEQFF
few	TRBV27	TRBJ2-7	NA	TGTGCCAGCTGTCCCTCCCAGACCAGGCAGCAGTACTTC	CASCPSQTRQQYF
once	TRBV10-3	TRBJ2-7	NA	TGTGCCATCAGTGCAGGACAGAACTACGAGCAGTACTTC	CAISAGQNYEQYF
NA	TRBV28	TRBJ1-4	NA	TGTGCCAGCAGTCTGAGTAGGATCCAGGAAAAACTGTTTTTT	CASSLSRIQEKLFF
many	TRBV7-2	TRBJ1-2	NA	TGTGCCAGCAGCTTAGTGTATTCTGGTGGCAGCTCTAACTATGGCTACACCTTC	CASSLVYSGGSSNYGYTF
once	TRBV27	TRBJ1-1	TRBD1	TGTGCCAGCAGGGACGGACAGGCAACTTTTGAAGATTTCTTT	CASRDGQATFEDFF
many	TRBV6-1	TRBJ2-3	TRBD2	TGTGCCAGCGGACTAGCGGGACGACCTGGGAAAGATACGCAGTATTTT	CASGLAGRPGKDTQYF
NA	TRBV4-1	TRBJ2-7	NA	TGCGCCAGCAGCCAGACATTTCATTCCAGGGGACAATACCAGCAGTACTTC	CASSQTFHSRGQYQQYF
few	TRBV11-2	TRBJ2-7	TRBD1	TGTGCCAGCAGCTGGGACAGGGCCTACGAGCAGTACTTC	CASSWDRAYEQYF
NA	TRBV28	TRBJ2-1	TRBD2	TGTGCCAGCAGTTCACCGAGCGGGAACTACAATGAGCAGTTCTTC	CASSSPSGNYNEQFF
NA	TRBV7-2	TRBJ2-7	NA	TGTGCCAGCAAGGTAGCGGAATCTCTCTCCTACGAGCAGTACTTC	CASKVAESLSYEQYF
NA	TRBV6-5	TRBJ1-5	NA	TGTGCCAGCAGCCCCCGCAGGGGTGGACTTAATAGCAATCAGCCCCAGCATTTT	CASSPRRGGLNSNQPQHF
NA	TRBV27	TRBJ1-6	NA	TGTGCCAGCAGTTTAACCGGGACACAGCTCCACTTT	CASSLTGTQLHF
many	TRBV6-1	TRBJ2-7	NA	TGTGCCAGCAGTGAAGTAACCCCTGTGGGCCAGTACTTC	CASSEVTPVGQYF
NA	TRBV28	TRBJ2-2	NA	TGTGCCAGCACCACCGCCGGGACTTACACCGGGGAGCTGTTTTTT	CASTTAGTYTGELFF
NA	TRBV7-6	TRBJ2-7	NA	TGTGCCAGCGGTCCCCTGAGTAGCTCGAGCTCCTACGAGCAGTACTTC	CASGPLSSSSSYEQYF
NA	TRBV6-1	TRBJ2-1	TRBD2	TGTGCCAGCAGGATTATAGCGGGAGAAGGGTCCAATGAGCAGTTCTTC	CASRIIAGEGSNEQFF
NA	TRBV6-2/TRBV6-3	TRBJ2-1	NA	TGTGCCAGCAGTTACGTCGCAAATGAGCAGTTCTTC	CASSYVANEQFF
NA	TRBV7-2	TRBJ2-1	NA	TGTGCCAGCAGCTTAAAAGTAATTGGTGAGCAGTTCTTC	CASSLKVIGEQFF